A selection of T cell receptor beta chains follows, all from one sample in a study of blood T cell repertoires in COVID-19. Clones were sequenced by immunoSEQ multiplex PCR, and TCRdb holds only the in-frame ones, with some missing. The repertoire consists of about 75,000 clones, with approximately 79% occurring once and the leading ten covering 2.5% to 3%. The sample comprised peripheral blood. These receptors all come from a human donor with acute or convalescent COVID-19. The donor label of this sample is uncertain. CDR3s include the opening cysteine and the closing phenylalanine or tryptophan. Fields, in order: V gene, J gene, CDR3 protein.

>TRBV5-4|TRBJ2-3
CASSLRTRETTDTQYF
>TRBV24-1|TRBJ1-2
CATSDTGFYGYTF
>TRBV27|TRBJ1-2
CASSFLTGAGGYTF
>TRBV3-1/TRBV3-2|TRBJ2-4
CASSQSGGGRNIQYF
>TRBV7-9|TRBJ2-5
CASSPQTGETQYF
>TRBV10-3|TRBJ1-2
CAISERAGNYGYTF
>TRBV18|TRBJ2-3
CASSPLESASTDTQYF
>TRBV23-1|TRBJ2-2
CASSHVLQQGSGGELFF
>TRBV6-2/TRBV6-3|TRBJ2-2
CASSYSGRVTGELFF
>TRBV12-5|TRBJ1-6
CASGPRQGLRSYNSPLHF